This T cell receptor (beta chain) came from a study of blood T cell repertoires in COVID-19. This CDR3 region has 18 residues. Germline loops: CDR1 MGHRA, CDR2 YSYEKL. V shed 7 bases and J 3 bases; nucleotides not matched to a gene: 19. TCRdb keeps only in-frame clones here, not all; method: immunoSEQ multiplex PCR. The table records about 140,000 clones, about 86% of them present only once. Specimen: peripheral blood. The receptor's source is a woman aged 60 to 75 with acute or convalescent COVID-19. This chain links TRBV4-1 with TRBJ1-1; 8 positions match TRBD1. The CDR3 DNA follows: TGCGCCAGCATTATAGGTCCGGGGCGACAGGGGAGGGACACTGAAGCTTTCTTT. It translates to CASIIGPGRQGRDTEAFF.